This record covers a single T cell receptor beta chain. Its antigen is unidentified. These data come from a study of PD-1 blockade in classical Hodgkin lymphoma. In germline, CDR1 is MDHEN, CDR2 SYDVKM. Trimming removed 5 bases from V and 1 base from J; junction bases left unmatched: 3. The length of the CDR3 is 15 residues. Profiled with immunoSEQ multiplex PCR; TCRdb holds only in-frame clones, not every one. The sample has fewer than 75,000 clones; 88% are singletons. The study, taken as a whole, reports: Similar baseline diversity was found in complete responders and newly diagnosed patients. Repertoire difference causes, possibly disease activity or prior therapy, remain undefined.

Every patient experienced relapse after autologous stem cell transplantation, and brentuximab vedotin exposure varied. The sample consisted of peripheral blood mononuclear cells (PBMCs), taken before the second cycle of nivolumab. This TCR was recovered from a human donor with classical Hodgkin lymphoma. The V and J genes are TRBV28 and TRBJ2-3; 10 positions match TRBD2. The DNA for the CDR3 is TGTGCCAGCAGTCCTCTAGCGGGGGGCACAGATACGCAGTATTTT. This sequence encodes CASSPLAGGTDTQYF.